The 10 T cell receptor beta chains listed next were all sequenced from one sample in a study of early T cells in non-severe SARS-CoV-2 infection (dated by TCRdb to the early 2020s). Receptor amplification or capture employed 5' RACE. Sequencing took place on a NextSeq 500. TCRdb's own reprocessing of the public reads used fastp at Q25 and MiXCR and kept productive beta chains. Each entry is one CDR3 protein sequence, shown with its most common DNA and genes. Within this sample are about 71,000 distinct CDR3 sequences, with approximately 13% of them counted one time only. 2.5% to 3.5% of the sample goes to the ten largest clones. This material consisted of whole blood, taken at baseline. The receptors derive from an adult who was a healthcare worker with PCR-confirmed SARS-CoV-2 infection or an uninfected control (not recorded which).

The chain's CDR3 is CASSLTVGAGNTIYF. In DNA form, the CDR3 reads TGTGCCAGCAGCTTAACCGTGGGGGCTGGAAACACCATATATTTT. The rearrangement links TRBV7-8 to TRBJ1-3, with D perhaps TRBD1 (5 bases). Trimming took off 2 bases at V and 2 bases at J, with 10 bases between the two ends. CDR1 SGHVS and CDR2 FQNEAQ come from the germline V gene. This CDR3 has 15 residues.

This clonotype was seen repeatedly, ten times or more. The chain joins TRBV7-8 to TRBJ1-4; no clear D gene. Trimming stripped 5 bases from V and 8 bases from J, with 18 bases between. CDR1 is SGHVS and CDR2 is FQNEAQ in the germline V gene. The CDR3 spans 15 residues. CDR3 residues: CASSLGPGTTEKLFF. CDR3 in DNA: TGTGCCAGCAGCCTAGGGCCGGGAACTACCGAAAAACTGTTTTTT.

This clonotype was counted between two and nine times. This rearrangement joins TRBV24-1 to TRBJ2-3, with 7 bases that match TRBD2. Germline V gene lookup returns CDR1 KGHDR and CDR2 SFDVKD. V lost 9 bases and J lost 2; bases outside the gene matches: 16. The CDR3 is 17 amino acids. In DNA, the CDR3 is TGTGCCACCTCTCCCCCAGGATGGGACTATCCCACAGATACGCAGTATTTT. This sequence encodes CATSPPGWDYPTDTQYF.

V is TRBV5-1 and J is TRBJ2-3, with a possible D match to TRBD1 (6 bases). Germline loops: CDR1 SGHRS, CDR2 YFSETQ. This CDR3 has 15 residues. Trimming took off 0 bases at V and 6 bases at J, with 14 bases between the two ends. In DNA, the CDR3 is TGCGCCAGCAGCTTGGTGGTCAGGGGTTCGGATACGCAGTATTTT. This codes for CASSLVVRGSDTQYF. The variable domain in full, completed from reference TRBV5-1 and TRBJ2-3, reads KAGVTQTPRYLIKTRGQQVTLSCSPISGHRSVSWYQQTPGQGLQFLFEYFSETQRNKGNFPGRFSGRQFSNSRSEMNVSTLELGDSALYLCASSLVVRGSDTQYFGPGTRLTVL.

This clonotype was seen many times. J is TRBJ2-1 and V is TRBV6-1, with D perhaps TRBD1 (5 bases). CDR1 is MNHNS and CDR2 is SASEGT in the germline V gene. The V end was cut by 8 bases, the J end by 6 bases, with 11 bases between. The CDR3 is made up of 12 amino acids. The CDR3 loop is CASSQGSNEQFF. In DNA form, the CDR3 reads TGTGCCAGCTCCCAGGGTTCCAATGAGCAGTTCTTC.

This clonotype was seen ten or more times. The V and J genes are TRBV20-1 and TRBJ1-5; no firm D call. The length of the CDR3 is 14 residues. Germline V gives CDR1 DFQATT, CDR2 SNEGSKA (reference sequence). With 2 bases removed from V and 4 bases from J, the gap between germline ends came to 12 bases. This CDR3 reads CSARHNWGNQPQHF. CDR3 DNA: TGCAGTGCTAGACATAATTGGGGAAATCAGCCCCAGCATTTT.

The CDR3 sequence is CASSEWLAGAYEQYF. The CDR3, as DNA: TGTGCCAGCAGTGAATGGCTAGCGGGGGCCTACGAGCAGTACTTC. V gene TRBV6-1 combines with J gene TRBJ2-7; 10 bases agree with TRBD2. The germline CDR1 and CDR2 sequences are MNHNS and SASEGT. Trimming cost V 2 bases and J 2 bases; bases outside gene matches: 3. This CDR3 contains 15 residues.

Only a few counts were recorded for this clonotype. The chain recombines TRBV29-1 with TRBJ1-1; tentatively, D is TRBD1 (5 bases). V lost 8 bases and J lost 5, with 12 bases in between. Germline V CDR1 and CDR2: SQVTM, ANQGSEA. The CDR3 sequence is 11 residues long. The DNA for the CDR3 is TGCAGCCTGGGCCGGGGGACTGAAGCTTTCTTT. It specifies CSLGRGTEAFF.

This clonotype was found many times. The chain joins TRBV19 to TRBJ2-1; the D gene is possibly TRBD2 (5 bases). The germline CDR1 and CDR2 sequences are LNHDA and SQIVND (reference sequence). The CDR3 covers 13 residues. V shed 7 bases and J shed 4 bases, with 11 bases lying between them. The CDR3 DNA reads TGTGCCAGTACCGGAGGCCCATACAATGAGCAGTTCTTC. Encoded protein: CASTGGPYNEQFF.

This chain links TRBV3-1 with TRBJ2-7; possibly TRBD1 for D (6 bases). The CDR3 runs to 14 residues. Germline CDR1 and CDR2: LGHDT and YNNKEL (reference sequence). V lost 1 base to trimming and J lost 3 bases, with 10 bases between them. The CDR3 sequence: CASSQGLGGYEQYF. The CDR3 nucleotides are TGTGCCAGCAGCCAAGGGTTAGGGGGCTACGAGCAGTACTTC.